These 22 T cell receptor beta chains were sequenced from one sample in a study of radiotherapy plus CTLA-4 blockade in lung cancer. TCRdb's table, derived via immunoSEQ multiplex PCR, lists solely in-frame clones and lacks some. The data hold 86,000 or so clones, with around 76% observed a single time. The starting material was peripheral blood, obtained from a patient treated with radiotherapy plus ipilimumab. The receptors come from a human donor with non-small cell lung cancer who had a partial response to radiotherapy plus ipilimumab. Some clones in this sample may be carry-over from other donors' samples.

The rearrangement links TRBV10-1 to TRBJ1-3; 9 bases fit TRBD1. Germline assignment: CDR1 WNHNN and CDR2 SYGVQD (reference sequence). CDR3 length: 20 amino acids. The junction had 20 bases not matched to a gene; V was cut back by 8 bases and J by 0 bases. The CDR3, as DNA: TGCGCCAGCGGGGACAGGGCTCCGGTCGGGGAGCGGTGCTCTGGAAACACCATATATTTT. As protein: CASGDRAPVGERCSGNTIYF.

V gene TRBV11-2 combines with J gene TRBJ1-6; 8 bases agree with TRBD1. This CDR3 is 14 amino acids long. Germline V gives CDR1 SGHAT, CDR2 FQNNGV. After removal of 2 bases from V and 10 bases from J, the junction contained 4 bases not matched to a gene. In DNA form, the CDR3 reads TGTGCCAGCAGCTTAAACAGGGGGAGGTCACCCCTCCACTTT. Its translation: CASSLNRGRSPLHF.

V and J are TRBV4-2 and TRBJ1-2; TRBD1 aligns across 11 bases. V lost 1 base to trimming and J lost 4 bases; unmatched junction nucleotides: 17. The germline V gene encodes CDR1 LGHNA and CDR2 YNFKEQ. The CDR3 loop spans 20 amino acids. The CDR3 region is CASSQAPRTGGADIPYGYTF. CDR3 bases: TGTGCCAGCAGCCAAGCCCCAAGGACAGGGGGCGCCGACATACCCTATGGCTACACCTTC.

The chain joins TRBV10-3 to TRBJ1-1, with unresolved D. Deletions cut 2 bases from V and 2 bases from J, with 9 bases between. The CDR3 is 14 residues long. Germline V gene lookup returns CDR1 ENHRY and CDR2 SYGVKD. CDR3 in amino acids: CAISELGDNTEAFF. CDR3 sequence (DNA): TGTGCCATCAGTGAGCTCGGAGATAACACTGAAGCTTTCTTT.

The chain has TRBV5-1 and TRBJ1-2; 8 bases fit TRBD1. CDR3 length: 14 residues. V lost 0 bases to trimming and J lost 14 bases; unmatched junction nucleotides: 12. Per germline, CDR1 SGHRS and CDR2 YFSETQ. CDR3 loop: CASSLDRGADAGTF. CDR3 DNA sequence: TGCGCCAGCAGCTTGGACAGGGGGGCGGACGCCGGGACCTTC.

The V call is TRBV29-1, the J call TRBJ1-6; D might be TRBD1 (5 bases). CDR1 SQVTM and CDR2 ANQGSEA come from the germline V gene. Trimming removed 6 bases from V and 13 bases from J, with 13 bases in between. The CDR3 length is 11 residues. The CDR3 bases are TGCAGCGTGGTAAGCTGGGGCCCCCTCCACTTT. This codes for CSVVSWGPLHF.

The chain recombines TRBV28 with TRBJ1-5, with D possibly being TRBD1 (5 bases). V was cut by 6 bases and J by 4 bases, with 13 bases left in between. The CDR3 contains 14 residues. Germline CDR1 is MDHEN and CDR2 is SYDVKM. This CDR3 reads CASRTSGGNQPQHF. DNA of the CDR3: TGTGCCAGCAGGACTTCCGGGGGGAATCAGCCCCAGCATTTT.

The CDR3 DNA sequence: TGCGCCAGCAGCCCGGGACAGAGCTCCTACAATGAGCAGTTCTTC. This encodes CASSPGQSSYNEQFF. The chain recombines TRBV4-3 with TRBJ2-1; 7 bases match TRBD1. The V and J ends lost 4 bases and 0 bases, in that order; junction bases with no gene match: 3. CDR1 and CDR2 (germline): LGHNA, YSLEER. The length of the CDR3 is 15 residues.

The genes are TRBV7-2 and TRBJ1-5; D gene unclear. V was cut by 5 bases and J by 7 bases, with 18 bases left in between. The CDR3 length is 15 residues. Germline CDR1 SGHTA, CDR2 FQGNSA. The CDR3 sequence is CASSPQHGEGQPQHF. CDR3 DNA sequence: TGTGCCAGCAGCCCGCAGCACGGCGAGGGCCAGCCCCAGCATTTT.

V usage is TRBV11-2 and J usage is TRBJ2-1; D perhaps matches TRBD2 (5 bases). The CDR3 length is 17 residues. V was trimmed by 1 base and J by 0 bases, leaving 13 bases between them. Germline V gene data show CDR1 as SGHAT and CDR2 as FQNNGV. CDR3 DNA sequence: TGTGCCAGCAGCTTAGCGGCGGGCCGAGGCTCCTACAATGAGCAGTTCTTC. This encodes CASSLAAGRGSYNEQFF.

The rearrangement uses TRBV11-1 and TRBJ2-2, with 8 positions matching TRBD1. This CDR3 is 14 amino acids long. Germline CDR1 and CDR2: SGHAT and FQDESV (reference sequence). The V and J ends lost 5 bases and 7 bases, in that order; junction bases with no gene match: 6. Written as DNA, the CDR3 is TGTGCCAGCAGCAAGGACAGGGTGGACGGGGAGCTGTTTTTT. This sequence encodes CASSKDRVDGELFF. Filled out from reference TRBV11-1 and TRBJ2-2, the complete variable domain reads EAEVAQSPRYKITEKSQAVAFWCDPISGHATLYWYRQILGQGPELLVQFQDESVVDDSQLPKDRFSAERLKGVDSTLKIQPAELGDSAMYLCASSKDRVDGELFFGEGSRLTVL.

V usage is TRBV4-3 and J usage is TRBJ2-7; 7 positions match TRBD1. This CDR3 has 15 amino acids. The J segment lost 4 bases and the V segment lost 1 base, leaving 7 bases of the junction unmatched. The germline V gene encodes CDR1 LGHNA and CDR2 YSLEER. DNA for the CDR3: TGCGCCAGCAGCCAAGCGACAGGGAGTAGTTACGAGCAGTACTTC. It encodes CASSQATGSSYEQYF.

The gene calls are TRBV19 and TRBJ2-1; 8 bases map to TRBD1. V shed 5 bases and J 9 bases; nucleotides not matched to a gene: 15. The CDR3 has 16 residues. Germline loops: CDR1 LNHDA, CDR2 SQIVND (reference sequence). CDR3 amino acids: CASSANRGTGEGEQFF. In nucleotides, the CDR3 is TGTGCCAGTAGTGCGAACCGCGGGACAGGTGAAGGTGAGCAGTTCTTC.

The V gene is TRBV28, the J gene TRBJ2-5, with 14 bases that match TRBD2. The J call is in doubt because the DNA end fits TRBJ2-7 better. Germline V CDR1 and CDR2: MDHEN, SYDVKM. This CDR3 is 12 amino acids long. Here the CDR3 DNA reads TGTAGGACTAGCGGGAGGCGATACGAGCAGTACTTC. It is translated as CRTSGRRYEQYF.

The chain combines TRBV28 with TRBJ1-2, with TRBD1 matching over 7 bases. The CDR3 sequence is 15 residues long. Unmatched junction bases numbered 15, after V lost 6 bases and J lost 8 bases. Germline V CDR1 and CDR2: MDHEN, SYDVKM. The CDR3 DNA reads TGTGCCAGCAGACCGATGTTTCAGGGGGTGAAGGGCTACACCTTC. Its protein is CASRPMFQGVKGYTF.

The chain combines TRBV19 with TRBJ1-5; 7 bases match TRBD1. With V trimmed by 7 bases and J by 4 bases, 4 bases remained unmatched. This CDR3 region has 13 residues. Germline CDR1 reads LNHDA; CDR2 reads SQIVND (reference sequence). The CDR3 loop is CASNRDRNQPQHF. The CDR3, as DNA: TGTGCCAGTAATAGGGACAGAAATCAGCCCCAGCATTTT.

V gene TRBV2 combines with J gene TRBJ2-5; unclear D gene. Deletions cut 2 bases from V and 3 bases from J, with 13 bases between. This CDR3 region has 15 residues. The germline V gene encodes CDR1 SNHLY and CDR2 FYNNEI. CDR3 protein: CASSEKSHTKETQYF. CDR3 nucleotides: TGTGCCAGCAGTGAAAAGTCCCACACCAAAGAGACCCAGTACTTC.

The chain recombines TRBV18 with TRBJ2-3; possible D gene TRBD2, 5 bases. The V gene's germline CDR1 is KGHSH and CDR2 LQKENI. The V end was cut by 2 bases, the J end by 0 bases, with 9 bases between. The CDR3 runs to 15 residues. CDR3 bases: TGTGCCAGCTCACCAGTGGCTAGCAGCACAGATACGCAGTATTTT. Translation gives CASSPVASSTDTQYF.

The rearrangement joins TRBV29-1 to TRBJ1-1, with D possibly TRBD1 on 5 matching bases. The CDR3 has 13 amino acids. Trimming removed 0 bases at V and 4 bases at J, with 9 bases between. The V gene's germline CDR1 is SQVTM and CDR2 ANQGSEA. CDR3 in amino acids: CSVEDRQGTEAFF. The DNA of the CDR3 is TGCAGCGTTGAAGATCGGCAGGGCACTGAAGCTTTCTTT.

CDR3 residues: CASSLGDRGNTDTQYF. In DNA form, the CDR3 reads TGTGCCAGCAGCTTAGGGGACAGGGGTAACACAGATACGCAGTATTTT. The chain couples TRBV7-9 to TRBJ2-3; 10 bases fit TRBD1. The V gene end was trimmed by 1 base and the J gene end by 2 bases; junction bases not matched to a gene: 3. The CDR3 totals 16 residues. Germline CDR1 is SEHNR and CDR2 is FQNEAQ (reference sequence).

This clone appeared a few times. The rearrangement uses TRBV11-1 and TRBJ2-1; weak D call: TRBD2 (5 bases). CDR3 length: 13 amino acids. Trimming took 5 bases from V and 8 from J, leaving 13 bases between them. Germline V gene data show CDR1 as SGHAT and CDR2 as FQDESV (reference sequence). The CDR3 spells CASSPIPGDEQFF. CDR3 coding DNA: TGTGCCAGCAGCCCAATCCCCGGGGATGAGCAGTTCTTC.

The chain is built from TRBV4-3 and TRBJ2-3, with a tentative D call TRBD2 (5 bases). V lost 6 bases, J lost 4 bases, and 8 bases lay in between. This CDR3 spans 12 amino acids. Germline CDR1 is LGHNA and CDR2 is YSLEER. The CDR3 DNA reads TGCGCCAGCAGACTACTAGCAGATACGCAGTATTTT. It encodes CASRLLADTQYF.